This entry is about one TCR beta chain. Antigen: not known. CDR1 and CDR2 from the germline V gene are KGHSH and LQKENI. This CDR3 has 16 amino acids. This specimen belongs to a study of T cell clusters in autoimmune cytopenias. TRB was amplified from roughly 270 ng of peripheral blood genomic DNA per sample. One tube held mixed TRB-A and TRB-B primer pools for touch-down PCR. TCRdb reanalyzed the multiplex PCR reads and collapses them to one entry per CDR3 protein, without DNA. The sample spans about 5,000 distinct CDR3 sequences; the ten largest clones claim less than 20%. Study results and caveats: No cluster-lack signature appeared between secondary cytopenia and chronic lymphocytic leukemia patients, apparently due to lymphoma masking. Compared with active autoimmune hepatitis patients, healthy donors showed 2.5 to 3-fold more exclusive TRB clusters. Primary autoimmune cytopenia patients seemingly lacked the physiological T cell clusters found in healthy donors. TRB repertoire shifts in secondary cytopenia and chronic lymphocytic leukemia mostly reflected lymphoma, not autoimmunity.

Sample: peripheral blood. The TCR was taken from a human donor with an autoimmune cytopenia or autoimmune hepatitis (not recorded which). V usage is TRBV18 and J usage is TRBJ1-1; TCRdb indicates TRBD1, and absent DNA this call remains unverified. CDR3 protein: CASSPGQSTAGTEAFF.